This TCR beta chain was captured in a study of glioma-infiltrating T cells (dated by TCRdb to the mid-2010s). Concerning the study at large: TCR alpha- and beta-chain repertoires were sequenced from glioma tissue, non-neoplastic brain tissue and matched peripheral blood mononuclear cells. Three low-grade glioma patients, roughly 8 primary glioblastoma patients, and three non-glioma patients who contributed non-neoplastic brain tissue made up the paired cohort. To measure how far tissue and blood T-cell populations diverged, each tissue-infiltrating repertoire was compared against the peripheral blood repertoire of the same patient.

This clonotype was detected many times. Its antigen remains unidentified. There are no base qualities to consult, and no much larger clone falls within one base. According to the germline V gene, CDR1 reads ENHRY and CDR2 reads SYGVKD. Trimming takes 0 bases from V and 2 bases from J, and the germline ends sit 7 bases apart. Reading from cysteine to phenylalanine, the CDR3 counts 14 amino acids. The sequence is cut down to CDR3 DNA, 42 bases in frame from base 1. TCR alpha and beta CDR3 regions were amplified with the iRepertoire nested amplicon-rescue multiplex PCR (arm-PCR) platform from RNA. The input for one-step reverse transcription and amplification was about 85-400 ng of either tissue mRNA or PBMC total RNA. Following bead purification, Illumina adapters were added by a secondary multiplex PCR, and the libraries were gel-purified between 200 and 400 bp. Libraries carried internal 6-nucleotide barcodes used for demultiplexing. Sequencing of libraries was performed on an Illumina MiSeq with 2x220 or 2x250 nucleotide paired-end reads. In the authors' own workflow: Paired reads were merged using FLASH 1.2.11 and aligned with BWA-MEM to the GRCh37 human genome, and TRA and TRB reads were then extracted. V and J assignment used an IMGT-derived reference of cassette sequences and CDR3 motifs that included pseudogenes. Reads were translated in three frames, and productive CDR3s were defined as those with a C...FGXG motif and no stop codons. A clonotype was defined as a unique combination of a V-J cassette pair and a CDR3 amino acid sequence. Filtering of reads was based on Hamming distance, with the threshold set by the sequence error rate of each sample in mapped regions. TCRdb reprocessed the public reads (quality trimming at Q25 with fastp, clone calling with MiXCR) and kept in-frame beta chains. Every CDR3 protein is listed once, alongside the most common genes and DNA of its rows. The V and J calls come from TCRdb's annotation, not from the publication. The sample table contains approximately 110,000 distinct CDR3 sequences; only one count was recorded for 25% to 30% of them. The ten largest clones represent around a third of the sample.

Beyond this particular receptor, the publication reports: Group comparisons rested on small numbers: three non-neoplastic, three low-grade glioma and several glioblastoma patients. VJ-independent divergence between tissue and blood was found to be below expectation in non-neoplastic patients but above expectation in all gliomas, particularly low-grade gliomas. Very few CDR3 sequences were shared between tissue and blood, attributed to high CDR3 diversity and limited sampling.

The chain is made from TRBV10-3 and TRBJ1-2; the D gene identity is not certain. The TCR was taken from a human donor with low-grade glioma or glioblastoma, undergoing nonglioma brain surgery, or in good health (not recorded which). The sequenced sample was glioma tissue, nonneoplastic brain tissue, or PBMCs (not recorded which). The sequenced DNA is TGTGCCATCAGTGAGTCACCAGCCAACTATGGCTACACCTTC. Translated, this is CAISESPANYGYTF.